Presented here are 28 T cell receptor beta chains from one specimen sequenced in a study of blood T cell repertoires in COVID-19. The assay was immunoSEQ multiplex PCR, and TCRdb's table has in-frame clones only and misses some. The sample includes approximately 210,000 clones, less than 90% of them seen just once. Sequencing input: peripheral blood. The receptors were gathered from a man in his 70s with acute or convalescent COVID-19.

Concerning this clone itself: Additional DNA sequences in this sample encode the identical CDR3. This chain joins TRBV3-1 (or the pseudogene TRBV3-2) and TRBJ1-1, with 8 bases that match TRBD1. Losses at the gene ends were 3 bases for V and 4 bases for J; bases not matched to a gene: 4. This CDR3 spans 14 amino acids. Germline CDR1 is LGHDT and CDR2 is YNNKEL (reference sequence). The CDR3 region is CASSQATGGTEAFF. The CDR3 nucleotides are TGTGCCAGCAGCCAGGCCACAGGGGGCACTGAAGCTTTCTTT.

The V and J genes are TRBV2 and TRBJ2-6; tentative D call: TRBD1 (6 bases). CDR1 and CDR2 from the germline V gene are SNHLY and FYNNEI. V was pared by 7 bases and J by 0 bases, with 10 bases between. CDR3 length: 15 residues. CDR3 coding DNA: TGTGCCAGCACTCTGGACAGCTCTGGGGCCAACGTCCTGACTTTC. Translated: CASTLDSSGANVLTF.

There are many counts of this clone. The V call is TRBV3-1 (or the pseudogene TRBV3-2), the J call TRBJ1-6; D is ambiguous. The CDR3 consists of 17 residues. Trimming shortened V by 0 bases and J by 6 bases, and 15 bases separated the two germline ends. Germline V gene data show CDR1 as LGHDT and CDR2 as YNNKEL (reference sequence). CDR3 protein: CASSQETGGGRNSPLHF. The CDR3 DNA reads as TGTGCCAGCAGCCAAGAAACCGGTGGCGGGCGTAATTCACCCCTCCACTTT.

The J gene is TRBJ2-2, the V gene TRBV19, with D maybe TRBD1 (7 bases). CDR3 length: 14 amino acids. CDR1 is LNHDA, CDR2 SQIVND, per germline (reference sequence). V lost 7 bases to trimming and J lost 5 bases, with 14 bases between them. CDR3 region: CASTRQGGTGELFF. CDR3 bases: TGTGCCAGTACTCGGCAGGGGGGAACCGGGGAGCTGTTTTTT. Together with reference TRBV19 and TRBJ2-2, the CDR3 gives the full variable domain: DGGITQSPKYLFRKEGQNVTLSCEQNLNHDAMYWYRQDPGQGLRLIYYSQIVNDFQKGDIAEGYSVSREKKESFPLTVTSAQKNPTAFYLCASTRQGGTGELFFGEGSRLTVL.

This clone appeared a single time. The rearrangement uses TRBV19 and TRBJ2-7; D is possibly TRBD2 (5 bases). This CDR3 has 16 residues. V lost 4 bases, J lost 6 bases, and 22 bases lay in between. CDR1 and CDR2 (germline): LNHDA, SQIVND (reference sequence). The CDR3 sequence: CASSKGGGRLGGEQYF. CDR3 nucleotides: TGTGCCAGTAGTAAAGGTGGAGGCCGCCTGGGCGGCGAGCAGTACTTC.

The chain joins TRBV4-2 to TRBJ2-3; TRBD2 matches 12 bases. The CDR3 runs 16 residues. After removal of 4 bases from V and 6 bases from J, the junction contained 8 bases not matched to a gene. Per the germline V gene, CDR1 is LGHNA and CDR2 is YNFKEQ. The CDR3 reads CASSPKLAGGSDTQYF. DNA for the CDR3: TGTGCCAGCAGCCCTAAACTAGCGGGAGGATCGGATACGCAGTATTTT.

V gene TRBV2 combines with J gene TRBJ1-1; tentatively, D is TRBD1 (5 bases). CDR1 SNHLY and CDR2 FYNNEI come from the germline V gene. V was shortened by 6 bases and J by 0 bases, with 8 bases between the two germline ends. This CDR3 is built from 13 residues. The CDR3 sequence is CASRLDMNTEAFF. Written as DNA, the CDR3 is TGTGCCAGCAGGTTGGACATGAACACTGAAGCTTTCTTT.

V gene TRBV29-1 combines with J gene TRBJ1-2; 11 bases align to TRBD1. Unmatched junction bases numbered 7, after V lost 6 bases and J lost 7 bases. The CDR3 sequence is 13 residues long. Germline V gene data show CDR1 as SQVTM and CDR2 as ANQGSEA. In DNA, the CDR3 is TGCAGCGTAGCTGGACAGGGGGCATTTGGCTACACCTTC. It encodes CSVAGQGAFGYTF.

This chain joins TRBV27 and TRBJ2-3, with TRBD2 identical over 7 bases. The trim removed 5 bases at V and 8 bases at J, leaving 16 bases unmatched. The germline gives CDR1 MNHEY, CDR2 SMNVEV (reference sequence). The CDR3 spans 16 residues. The CDR3 loop is CASSAASGSPIVTQYF. The DNA for the CDR3 is TGTGCCAGCAGTGCGGCTAGCGGAAGTCCCATAGTTACGCAGTATTTT.

The rearrangement links TRBV7-2 to TRBJ2-3; 8 bases fit TRBD2. V lost 2 bases, J lost 3 bases, and 7 bases stayed unmatched. Germline CDR1 SGHTA, CDR2 FQGNSA. This CDR3 is 16 amino acids long. In nucleotides, the CDR3 is TGTGCCAGCAGCTTACGGTTAGCGGGGCCGACAGATACGCAGTATTTT. The encoded protein is CASSLRLAGPTDTQYF.

The rearrangement uses TRBV6-6 and TRBJ1-2; TRBD1 might be the D (5 bases). CDR1 MNHNY and CDR2 SVGAGI come from the germline V gene (reference sequence). Trimming took 6 bases from V and 4 from J, leaving 18 bases between them. This CDR3 is 15 amino acids long. The CDR3 DNA follows: TGTGCCAGCAGCCATCGCCCGGACAAATTCTATGGCTACACCTTC. As protein: CASSHRPDKFYGYTF.

CDR3 sequence reads: CASRLLWTQYF. In nucleotides, the CDR3 is TGTGCCAGCAGACTCCTGTGGACCCAGTACTTC. This chain connects TRBV25-1 to TRBJ2-5, with D unresolved. This CDR3 region has 11 residues. The V and J ends lost 6 bases and 7 bases respectively, with 9 bases between them. Germline loops: CDR1 MGHDK, CDR2 SYGVNS.

This chain links TRBV28 with TRBJ2-3; 8 bases fit TRBD2. Germline lookup yields CDR1 MDHEN and CDR2 SYDVKM. The CDR3 extends over 15 amino acids. V was pared by 5 bases and J by 8 bases, with 12 bases of the junction left unmatched. The CDR3 DNA follows: TGTGCCAGCAGTACCGGGGGGGCATTGATTGTTACGCAGTATTTT. Amino acid sequence: CASSTGGALIVTQYF.

This sequence joins TRBV27 and TRBJ2-2; 9 nucleotides agree with TRBD1. The CDR3 loop spans 15 amino acids. V shed 3 bases and J 4 bases; nucleotides not matched to a gene: 3. Looked up from germline, CDR1 is MNHEY and CDR2 is SMNVEV (reference sequence). This CDR3 reads CASSLGQGTTGELFF. The CDR3 DNA sequence: TGTGCCAGCAGTTTGGGACAGGGAACCACCGGGGAGCTGTTTTTT.

This chain connects TRBV19 to TRBJ1-2; D not certain. Trimming removed 5 bases from V and 5 bases from J, with 12 bases in between. CDR3 size: 13 residues. Per germline, CDR1 LNHDA and CDR2 SQIVND (reference sequence). CDR3 nucleotide sequence: TGTGCCAGTAGTCCGGGAACTGGGTATGGCTACACCTTC. It yields the protein CASSPGTGYGYTF.

This sequence joins TRBV7-9 and TRBJ2-2, with D tentatively TRBD2 (5 bases). This CDR3 has 16 amino acids. V lost 8 bases and J 2 bases, leaving 18 bases between the germline ends. Germline lookup yields CDR1 SEHNR and CDR2 FQNEAQ (reference sequence). The CDR3 loop is CASHLNSASNTGELFF. CDR3 bases: TGTGCCAGCCACCTTAATAGCGCCTCTAACACCGGGGAGCTGTTTTTT.

The chain employs TRBV5-6 and TRBJ2-1; 9 nucleotides agree with TRBD1. This CDR3 region has 15 residues. CDR1 is SGHDT and CDR2 is YYEEEE in the germline V gene. Trimming at V came to 3 bases and at J to 5 bases, leaving 6 bases not matched to a gene. The CDR3 loop reads CASSSGTGRHNEQFF. The CDR3 coding sequence is TGTGCCAGCAGCTCCGGGACAGGGCGGCACAATGAGCAGTTCTTC.

V gene TRBV5-4 combines with J gene TRBJ2-5, with D maybe TRBD2 (5 bases). Per the germline V gene, CDR1 is SGHNT and CDR2 is YYREEE (reference sequence). This CDR3 region has 14 residues. Trimming removed 0 bases from V and 2 bases from J, with 8 bases in between. The CDR3 spells CASSLEQRQETQYF. CDR3 bases: TGTGCCAGCAGCTTGGAACAGCGGCAAGAGACCCAGTACTTC. The variable domain in full, with the rest retrieved from reference TRBV5-4 and TRBJ2-5, is ETGVTQSPTHLIKTRGQQVTLRCSSQSGHNTVSWYQQALGQGPQFIFQYYREEENGRGNFPPRFSGLQFPNYSSELNVNALELDDSALYLCASSLEQRQETQYFGPGTRLLVL.

The V and J genes are TRBV30 and TRBJ1-5; 7 bases align to TRBD1. CDR3 length: 17 amino acids. CDR1 and CDR2 from the germline V gene are GTSNPN and SVGIG (reference sequence). The V segment lost 0 bases and the J segment 4 bases; nucleotides outside the gene matches: 12. CDR3: CAWSVKWGVTGNQPQHF. CDR3 bases: TGTGCCTGGAGTGTAAAATGGGGCGTGACAGGGAATCAGCCCCAGCATTTT.

This chain connects TRBV30 to TRBJ2-3, with TRBD2 as a possible D gene (5 bases). CDR1 and CDR2 from the germline V gene are GTSNPN and SVGIG (reference sequence). The V end was cut by 2 bases, the J end by 5 bases, with 17 bases between. This CDR3 region has 15 residues. Written as DNA, the CDR3 is TGTGCCTGGAGTCCTATCAAGACTAAAGAAGATACGCAGTATTTT. This encodes CAWSPIKTKEDTQYF.

The chain is built from TRBV19 and TRBJ1-3; no reliable D call. This CDR3 region has 17 residues. Trimming pared 4 bases from V and 3 bases from J, leaving 19 bases between. CDR1 is LNHDA and CDR2 is SQIVND in the germline V gene (reference sequence). CDR3 sequence: CASSTTQGGSGGNTIYF. DNA for the CDR3: TGTGCCAGTAGTACCACCCAAGGAGGGTCGGGTGGAAACACCATATATTTT.

This chain links TRBV9 with TRBJ2-5, with 7 bases fitting TRBD2. V gave up 2 bases and J gave up 3 bases; unmatched junction bases: 7. This CDR3 contains 15 residues. Looked up from germline, CDR1 is SGDLS and CDR2 is YYNGEE. CDR3 DNA: TGTGCCAGCAGCGTGTTGGGAGGGCTAGAAGAGACCCAGTACTTC. This translates into CASSVLGGLEETQYF.

The V gene is TRBV20-1, the J gene TRBJ1-5; D unresolved. Germline V gene data show CDR1 as DFQATT and CDR2 as SNEGSKA (reference sequence). V was clipped by 3 bases and J by 3 bases, with 12 bases between them. The length of the CDR3 is 14 residues. Written as DNA, the CDR3 is TGCAGTGCTAGTGAGGGAGGGTTCAATCAGCCCCAGCATTTT. It encodes CSASEGGFNQPQHF.

The V gene is TRBV11-2, the J gene TRBJ2-1; the match to TRBD2 covers 7 bases. V lost 5 bases and J lost 0; bases outside the gene matches: 10. There are 17 residues in the CDR3. CDR1 SGHAT and CDR2 FQNNGV come from the germline V gene. In nucleotides, the CDR3 is TGTGCCAGCAGCCGGCCTCCCGGGGGGAGCTCCTACAATGAGCAGTTCTTC. This translates into CASSRPPGGSSYNEQFF. The full variable domain, in which reference TRBV11-2 and TRBJ2-1 provide the parts outside the CDR3, is EAGVAQSPRYKIIEKRQSVAFWCNPISGHATLYWYQQILGQGPKLLIQFQNNGVVDDSQLPKDRFSAERLKGVDSTLKIQPAKLEDSAVYLCASSRPPGGSSYNEQFFGPGTRLTVL.

The chain joins TRBV5-6 to TRBJ1-6, with TRBD1 matching over 9 bases. The CDR3 has 14 residues. From germline, CDR1 is SGHDT and CDR2 YYEEEE. V lost 4 bases to trimming and J lost 7 bases; unmatched junction nucleotides: 3. In DNA form, the CDR3 reads TGTGCCAGCAGCCGCGACAGGGGGAATTCACCCCTCCACTTT. This translates into CASSRDRGNSPLHF.

The V call is TRBV19, the J call TRBJ1-1; perhaps TRBD1 as D (5 bases). Trimming took 5 bases from V and 4 from J, leaving 14 bases between them. The CDR3 runs to 14 residues. CDR1 and CDR2 from the germline V gene are LNHDA and SQIVND (reference sequence). DNA for the CDR3: TGTGCCAGTAGTGCTACCAGGGAGGGCACTGAAGCTTTCTTT. Translating gives CASSATREGTEAFF.

This chain joins TRBV18 and TRBJ2-5; the D gene is possibly TRBD1 (5 bases). Germline V gene sequence: CDR1 KGHSH, CDR2 LQKENI. CDR3 length: 14 amino acids. V lost 0 bases and J lost 5, with 10 bases in between. The CDR3 loop is CASSPPSGFETQYF. CDR3 bases: TGTGCCAGCTCACCACCGTCAGGGTTTGAGACCCAGTACTTC. Supplemented by reference TRBV18 and TRBJ2-5, the full variable domain reads NAGVMQNPRHLVRRRGQEARLRCSPMKGHSHVYWYRQLPEEGLKFMVYLQKENIIDESGMPKERFSAEFPKEGPSILRIQQVVRGDSAAYFCASSPPSGFETQYFGPGTRLLVL.

This clone occurred once. The chain uses TRBV6-5 and TRBJ2-3; 7 bases line up with TRBD1. Germline CDR1 and CDR2: MNHEY and SVGAGI. J was trimmed by 6 bases and V by 5 bases; bases with no gene match: 5. The CDR3 covers 13 residues. CDR3 nucleotide sequence: TGTGCCAGCAGTAGACAGGGTTTGGATACGCAGTATTTT. Its translation: CASSRQGLDTQYF.